This TCR beta chain was captured by sequencing in a study of T-cell reconstitution after alpha-beta-depleted transplantation in children. The CDR3 is 15 residues long. V lost 0 bases, J lost 4 bases, and 5 bases stayed unmatched. CDR1 and CDR2 from the germline V gene are LGHNA and YSLEER. Only a few counts were recorded for this clonotype. Preparation of the TCRbeta library was carried out with unique molecular identifiers. TCRdb ran MiXCR on the PCR reads and lists one entry per CDR3 protein. The sample includes hundreds of thousands of distinct CDR3 sequences, roughly 10% of them seen just once. The J gene is TRBJ2-5, the V gene TRBV4-3; 7 positions match TRBD2. The sequence came from a human donor who donated a stem cell graft to a child with acute myeloid leukemia. Source: PBMCs from the stem cell graft donor, taken from the stem cell graft. The DNA of the CDR3 is TGCGCCAGCAGCCAAGAAATCGGCGGGGGAGAGACCCAGTACTTC. It translates to CASSQEIGGGETQYF.